The T cell receptor beta chain described here comes from a study of T cell repertoires in cytomegalovirus infection. Whole-study results and caveats: The study identified carriers of CMV plus the relevant HLA from cumulative public TCR beta family frequency. CMV-specific TCR beta clonotypes restricted by HLA-C were the ones dominating the ex vivo response.

This clonotype came up a few times. The antigen is not known. This CDR3 comprises 11 residues. Trimming took 6 bases from V and 7 from J, leaving 9 bases between them. Germline lookup yields CDR1 MDHEN and CDR2 SYDVKM. Each CDR3 protein is one row after TCRdb ran MiXCR on the reads. The sample holds about a million distinct CDR3 sequences, roughly 31% seen once. The chain combines TRBV28 with TRBJ1-1; no firm D call. The sequence came from a human donor in good health (CMV status not recorded). Some clones in this sample may be carry-over from other donors' samples. The sample was cultured CD8+ T cells from PBMCs, taken from culture after CMV antigen stimulation. The CDR3 is CASRTYIEAFF. CDR3 DNA: TGTGCCAGCAGGACCTATATTGAAGCTTTCTTT.